These 5 T cell receptor beta chains share one sample of origin, sequenced in a study of T-cell memory formation after mild COVID-19. TCRdb used MiXCR to reprocess the 5' RACE reads, holding one entry per CDR3 protein. This sample yields some 440,000 distinct CDR3 sequences, of which 20% to 30% are seen a single time; around 12% belongs to the top ten. The sample taken for sequencing was PBMCs or a T cell subset sorted from them (not recorded which). All receptors derive from an adult woman who had mild COVID-19 (a few samples of this study predate the infection). Cell type and time point are not known.

The chain couples TRBV20-1 to TRBJ2-5; no definite D call. In germline, CDR1 is DFQATT, CDR2 SNEGSKA (reference sequence). This CDR3 is built from 10 residues. Trimming removed 1 base at V and 14 bases at J, with 11 bases between. For the CDR3, the DNA is TGCAGTGCTAGAGGGGCCTTCGTTTACTTC. Translated, it gives CSARGAFVYF.

This clonotype was detected a few times. The gene calls are TRBV5-1 and TRBJ2-7; TRBD1 might be the D (6 bases). The ends were cut back, 2 bases at V and 6 bases at J, with 18 bases in the middle. Per germline, CDR1 SGHRS and CDR2 YFSETQ. The CDR3 has 15 residues. As DNA, the CDR3 is TGCGCCAGCAGCTTCGATGGCCGCCGAGGGGGCGAGCAGTACTTC. Translated, it gives CASSFDGRRGGEQYF.

The rearrangement links TRBV6-5 to TRBJ2-2; 7 bases are a match to TRBD1. This CDR3 spans 16 amino acids. From germline, CDR1 is MNHEY and CDR2 SVGAGI. V lost 6 bases and J lost 1; bases outside the gene matches: 8. The CDR3 DNA is TGTGCCAGCAGAACCGGGACAGTCTTGAACACCGGGGAGCTGTTTTTT. This codes for CASRTGTVLNTGELFF.

The chain recombines TRBV5-1 with TRBJ1-4; no definite D call. The germline V gene encodes CDR1 SGHRS and CDR2 YFSETQ. V lost 4 bases to trimming and J lost 8 bases, with 12 bases between them. The CDR3 length is 13 residues. CDR3 amino acids: CASSPRTSEKLFF. The CDR3 DNA follows: TGCGCCAGCAGCCCGCGGACCTCCGAAAAACTGTTTTTT. Variable domain in full (rest from reference TRBV5-1 and TRBJ1-4): KAGVTQTPRYLIKTRGQQVTLSCSPISGHRSVSWYQQTPGQGLQFLFEYFSETQRNKGNFPGRFSGRQFSNSRSEMNVSTLELGDSALYLCASSPRTSEKLFFGSGTQLSVL.

V usage is TRBV25-1 and J usage is TRBJ1-1; D call uncertain. CDR1 is MGHDK and CDR2 is SYGVNS in the germline V gene. Trimming removed 7 bases from V and 11 bases from J, with 17 bases in between. The CDR3 has 12 residues. This CDR3 reads CASTLGGGRAFF. The CDR3 nucleotides are TGTGCCAGCACCTTGGGTGGTGGAAGGGCTTTCTTT. Filled out from reference TRBV25-1 and TRBJ1-1, the complete variable domain reads EADIYQTPRYLVIGTGKKITLECSQTMGHDKMYWYQQDPGMELHLIHYSYGVNSTEKGDLSSESTVSRIRTEHFPLTLESARPSHTSQYLCASTLGGGRAFFGQGTRLTVV.